This TCR beta chain was identified during a study of T cell responses to AZD1222 COVID-19 vaccine. Sequencing was performed with immunoSEQ multiplex PCR; in TCRdb, only in-frame clones are kept and a portion is missing. The table has approximately 190,000 clones, 87% seen once. Study conclusions and caveats: Nearly half of spike-specific TCRs reportedly go after variant regions that carry no mutations. Researchers took repertoire samples only after the peak T cell response had come. Spike-spanning, vaccine-associated CD4 TCRs were dominant at 160-218 and 743-854. Spike-specific TCR breadth and depth were elevated following two AZD1222 doses.

Regarding this clone: Its antigen is undetermined.

The clonotype was recovered from an adult in good health. The source was peripheral blood, collected on day 0 of MenACWY control vaccination.

As DNA, the CDR3 is TGTGCCACCAGTGGACAGGGGGCAGATACGCAGTATTTT. Translation gives CATSGQGADTQYF. The chain uses TRBV24-1 and TRBJ2-3, with 9 bases matching TRBD1. The germline gives CDR1 KGHDR, CDR2 SFDVKD. Trimming at V came to 5 bases and at J to 4 bases, leaving 0 bases not matched to a gene. The CDR3 sequence is 13 residues long.